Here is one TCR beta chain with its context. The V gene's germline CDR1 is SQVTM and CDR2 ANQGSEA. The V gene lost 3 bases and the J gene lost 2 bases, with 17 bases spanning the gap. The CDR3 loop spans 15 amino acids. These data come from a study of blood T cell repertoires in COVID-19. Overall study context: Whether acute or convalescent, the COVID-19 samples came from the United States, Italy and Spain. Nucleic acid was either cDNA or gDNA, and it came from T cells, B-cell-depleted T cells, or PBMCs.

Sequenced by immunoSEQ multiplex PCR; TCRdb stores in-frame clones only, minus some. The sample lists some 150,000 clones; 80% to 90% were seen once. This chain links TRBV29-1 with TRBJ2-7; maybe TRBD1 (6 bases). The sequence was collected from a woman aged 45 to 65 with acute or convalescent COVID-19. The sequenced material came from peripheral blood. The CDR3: CSVETTLTGAYEQYF. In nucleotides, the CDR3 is TGCAGCGTTGAGACCACCCTGACAGGAGCCTACGAGCAGTACTTC.